This is a list of T cell receptor beta chains from one sample in a study of T cell changes during pregnancy in multiple sclerosis. Produced via immunoSEQ multiplex PCR; TCRdb's table is partial and in-frame only. This table has tens of thousands of clones, 90% to 95% appearing once. The sequenced sample was peripheral blood, obtained in the second trimester of pregnancy. These TCRs come from a female donor with multiple sclerosis, enrolled in a pregnancy study. CDR3s include the opening cysteine and the closing phenylalanine or tryptophan. The D gene is left open where the match is weak. Not all rows give a size; the values are once, few, many and, for expanded clones, a class.

D gene: NA
clone size: once
J gene: TRBJ2-1
V gene: TRBV7-8
CDR3 DNA: TGTGCCAGCAGCTTAGAATGGGGCCCCTACAATGAGCAGTTCTTC
CDR3 protein: CASSLEWGPYNEQFF

D gene: TRBD2
clone size: NA
J gene: TRBJ2-3
V gene: TRBV11-3
CDR3 DNA: TGTGCCAGCAGCCCCGGACTAGCCCTCCGCACAGATACGCAGTATTTT
CDR3 protein: CASSPGLALRTDTQYF

D gene: TRBD1
clone size: NA
J gene: TRBJ2-7
V gene: TRBV27
CDR3 DNA: TGTGCCAGCGGCTGGACAGGGGGCTCCTACGAGCAGTACTTC
CDR3 protein: CASGWTGGSYEQYF

D gene: TRBD2
clone size: NA
J gene: TRBJ2-3
V gene: TRBV6-6
CDR3 DNA: TGTGCCAGCAGTACTGGGACTAGCGGAGGGACAGATACGCAGTATTTT
CDR3 protein: CASSTGTSGGTDTQYF

D gene: TRBD2
clone size: NA
J gene: TRBJ2-3
V gene: TRBV2
CDR3 DNA: TGTGCCACGACTCTAGCGGGAGGGCGAGATACGCAGTATTTT
CDR3 protein: CATTLAGGRDTQYF

D gene: TRBD1
clone size: NA
J gene: TRBJ2-3
V gene: TRBV28
CDR3 DNA: TGTGCCAGCAGTGAGGACAGGGGAACAGATACGCAGTATTTT
CDR3 protein: CASSEDRGTDTQYF

D gene: TRBD2
clone size: NA
J gene: TRBJ2-2
V gene: TRBV5-6
CDR3 DNA: TGTGCCAGCAGCCGGCGACTAGCGGGAGCCCCCGGGGAGCTGTTTTTT
CDR3 protein: CASSRRLAGAPGELFF

D gene: NA
clone size: NA
J gene: TRBJ2-7
V gene: TRBV23-1
CDR3 DNA: TGCGCCCTCTCCCCGACAGGTGGAGCCTACGAGCAGTACTTC
CDR3 protein: CALSPTGGAYEQYF

D gene: TRBD2
clone size: NA
J gene: TRBJ2-3
V gene: TRBV28
CDR3 DNA: TGTGCCAGCAGTCCGTTTAGCGGGAGAATTACAGATACGCAGTATTTT
CDR3 protein: CASSPFSGRITDTQYF

D gene: TRBD1
clone size: NA
J gene: TRBJ1-1
V gene: TRBV18
CDR3 DNA: TGTGCCAGCTCATCGGACAGGGGCGCTGAAGCTTTCTTT
CDR3 protein: CASSSDRGAEAFF

D gene: NA
clone size: NA
J gene: TRBJ2-1
V gene: TRBV7-9
CDR3 DNA: TGTGCCAGCAGCTTAGTGGTGTCTAGGGGTGAGCAGTTCTTC
CDR3 protein: CASSLVVSRGEQFF

D gene: NA
clone size: NA
J gene: TRBJ2-7
V gene: TRBV29-1
CDR3 DNA: TGCAGCGGCGGACACTCGCTCTACGAGCAGTACTTC
CDR3 protein: CSGGHSLYEQYF

D gene: TRBD2
clone size: NA
J gene: TRBJ2-3
V gene: TRBV18
CDR3 DNA: TGTGCCAGCTCACCCCCGGGACTAGCGGGAGACAGCACAGATACGCAGTATTTT
CDR3 protein: CASSPPGLAGDSTDTQYF

D gene: NA
clone size: once
J gene: TRBJ2-3
V gene: TRBV6-5
CDR3 DNA: TGTGCCAGCAGTTACTGGGCTACCTCCACAGATACGCAGTATTTT
CDR3 protein: CASSYWATSTDTQYF

D gene: NA
clone size: NA
J gene: TRBJ1-2
V gene: TRBV14
CDR3 DNA: TGTGCCAGCAGTCTCGGGTTTCACTATGGCTACACCTTC
CDR3 protein: CASSLGFHYGYTF

D gene: TRBD1
clone size: NA
J gene: TRBJ2-7
V gene: TRBV7-8
CDR3 DNA: TGTGCCAGCAGCCTACTTTGGGACAGCGCCTACGAGCAGTACTTC
CDR3 protein: CASSLLWDSAYEQYF

D gene: TRBD2
clone size: NA
J gene: TRBJ2-1
V gene: TRBV13
CDR3 DNA: TGTGCCAGCAGCTTAGGGACTAGCGGGAGCAATGAGCAGTTCTTC
CDR3 protein: CASSLGTSGSNEQFF

D gene: TRBD2
clone size: NA
J gene: TRBJ2-1
V gene: TRBV9
CDR3 DNA: TGTGCCAGCAGCGGGACTAGTGGGTATGAGCAGTTCTTC
CDR3 protein: CASSGTSGYEQFF

D gene: TRBD1
clone size: NA
J gene: TRBJ2-3
V gene: TRBV7-8
CDR3 DNA: TGTGCCAGCAGCACCCGGGACAGGGTCTTCCCAGATACGCAGTATTTT
CDR3 protein: CASSTRDRVFPDTQYF

D gene: TRBD2
clone size: NA
J gene: TRBJ2-7
V gene: TRBV5-1
CDR3 DNA: TGCGCCAGCAGCCGCGGACTAGCGGGAGGCTACGAGCAGTACTTC
CDR3 protein: CASSRGLAGGYEQYF

D gene: TRBD2
clone size: NA
J gene: TRBJ2-7
V gene: TRBV6-6
CDR3 DNA: TGTGCCAGCAGTTACTCGCCTAGCGGAACTTACGAGCAGTACTTC
CDR3 protein: CASSYSPSGTYEQYF

D gene: NA
clone size: NA
J gene: TRBJ2-1
V gene: TRBV12-5
CDR3 DNA: TGTGCTAGTGGTTTGTTGGAAGTGTGGACTACCCACAATGAGCAGTTCTTC
CDR3 protein: CASGLLEVWTTHNEQFF

D gene: TRBD1
clone size: once
J gene: TRBJ1-2
V gene: TRBV25-1
CDR3 DNA: TGTGCCAGCAGAACTCAAGGGGCCGGGACAGGGAATGGCTACACCTTC
CDR3 protein: CASRTQGAGTGNGYTF

D gene: NA
clone size: NA
J gene: TRBJ2-3
V gene: TRBV5-1
CDR3 DNA: TGCGCCAGCAGCTTGGGAGGGTTTACTAGCACAGATACGCAGTATTTT
CDR3 protein: CASSLGGFTSTDTQYF

D gene: NA
clone size: few
J gene: TRBJ2-3
V gene: TRBV11-3
CDR3 DNA: TGTGCCAGCAGCACCCGGTCCAGCACAGATACGCAGTATTTT
CDR3 protein: CASSTRSSTDTQYF

D gene: TRBD2
clone size: NA
J gene: TRBJ2-1
V gene: TRBV9
CDR3 DNA: TGTGCCAGCAGCTCGCAAGCGGGAGGCTACAATGAGCAGTTCTTC
CDR3 protein: CASSSQAGGYNEQFF

D gene: TRBD1
clone size: NA
J gene: TRBJ1-4
V gene: TRBV7-7
CDR3 DNA: TGTGCCAGCAGCTTAGCGCACAGGACAGGGACTTATAATGAAAAACTGTTTTTT
CDR3 protein: CASSLAHRTGTYNEKLFF

D gene: NA
clone size: NA
J gene: TRBJ2-3
V gene: TRBV7-6
CDR3 DNA: TGTGCCAGCAGCCCCCCGGACAACACAGATACGCAGTATTTT
CDR3 protein: CASSPPDNTDTQYF

D gene: NA
clone size: NA
J gene: TRBJ1-1
V gene: TRBV11-2
CDR3 DNA: TGTGCCAGCAGCTTAGATCGACAGATAGAAGCTTTCTTT
CDR3 protein: CASSLDRQIEAFF

D gene: NA
clone size: NA
J gene: TRBJ1-3
V gene: TRBV25-1
CDR3 DNA: TGTGCCAGCGCGGGTTGGGGTGGAAACACCATATATTTT
CDR3 protein: CASAGWGGNTIYF

D gene: NA
clone size: NA
J gene: TRBJ2-3
V gene: TRBV27
CDR3 DNA: TGTGCCAGCAGTTCGACACAGGGATTAGATACGCAGTATTTT
CDR3 protein: CASSSTQGLDTQYF

D gene: NA
clone size: NA
J gene: TRBJ2-2
V gene: TRBV25-1
CDR3 DNA: TGTGCCAGCAGTGAATGGGAGACTTGCACCGGGGAGCTGTTTTTT
CDR3 protein: CASSEWETCTGELFF

D gene: NA
clone size: NA
J gene: TRBJ2-3
V gene: TRBV7-7
CDR3 DNA: TGTGCCAGCAGCTTAGGTGCGGGACCTAGCACAGATACGCAGTATTTT
CDR3 protein: CASSLGAGPSTDTQYF

D gene: NA
clone size: NA
J gene: TRBJ2-5
V gene: TRBV15
CDR3 DNA: TGTGCCACCAGCAGAGATCGCGGGGGCGAGACCCAGTACTTC
CDR3 protein: CATSRDRGGETQYF

D gene: NA
clone size: few
J gene: TRBJ2-6
V gene: TRBV7-9
CDR3 DNA: TGTGCCAGCAGCATCACAGAATCTGGGGCCAACGTCCTGACTTTC
CDR3 protein: CASSITESGANVLTF

D gene: TRBD1
clone size: NA
J gene: TRBJ1-3
V gene: TRBV11-2
CDR3 DNA: TGTGCCAGCAGCGGCACCGGGACAGGGGGCTTTGGAAACACCATATATTTT
CDR3 protein: CASSGTGTGGFGNTIYF

D gene: TRBD2
clone size: NA
J gene: TRBJ2-3
V gene: TRBV2
CDR3 DNA: TGTGCCAGCAGTTCCCGAAGCGGGAGGGGTACAGATACGCAGTATTTT
CDR3 protein: CASSSRSGRGTDTQYF

D gene: TRBD2
clone size: NA
J gene: TRBJ2-3
V gene: TRBV5-4
CDR3 DNA: TGTGCCAGCAGCTTGGGGACCCTCGGCGGGGGGGATACGCAGTATTTT
CDR3 protein: CASSLGTLGGGDTQYF

D gene: TRBD2
clone size: NA
J gene: TRBJ2-1
V gene: TRBV11-2
CDR3 DNA: TGTGCCAGCAGCACCGGGACTAGCGGGAACAATGAGCAGTTCTTC
CDR3 protein: CASSTGTSGNNEQFF

D gene: TRBD1
clone size: NA
J gene: TRBJ2-5
V gene: TRBV5-1
CDR3 DNA: TGCGCCAGCAGCCACGGGACAGGGGTGGGTGAGACCCAGTACTTC
CDR3 protein: CASSHGTGVGETQYF

D gene: NA
clone size: NA
J gene: TRBJ2-3
V gene: TRBV19
CDR3 DNA: TGTGCCAGTAGTACCCTCACAGATACGCAGTATTTT
CDR3 protein: CASSTLTDTQYF

D gene: NA
clone size: NA
J gene: TRBJ2-3
V gene: TRBV30
CDR3 DNA: TGTGCCTGGACCAACGGGGTAATGGATACGCAGTATTTT
CDR3 protein: CAWTNGVMDTQYF

D gene: NA
clone size: NA
J gene: TRBJ1-1
V gene: TRBV10-3
CDR3 DNA: TGTGCCATCAGTGAGTCTAGGGGGATTGGGTCTGAAGCTTTCTTT
CDR3 protein: CAISESRGIGSEAFF

D gene: TRBD2
clone size: NA
J gene: TRBJ2-5
V gene: TRBV28
CDR3 DNA: TGTGCCAGCAGTTTACGTAGGCGGGAGGCTCAAGAGACCCAGTACTTC
CDR3 protein: CASSLRRREAQETQYF

D gene: NA
clone size: NA
J gene: TRBJ1-1
V gene: TRBV28
CDR3 DNA: TGTGCCAGCAGTTTACCTGGACAGAAGAACACTGAAGCTTTCTTT
CDR3 protein: CASSLPGQKNTEAFF

D gene: NA
clone size: NA
J gene: TRBJ2-7
V gene: TRBV30
CDR3 DNA: TGTGCCTGGAGTGTAGGACTGTTTGGGGAGCAGTACTTC
CDR3 protein: CAWSVGLFGEQYF

D gene: NA
clone size: NA
J gene: TRBJ2-7
V gene: TRBV7-9
CDR3 DNA: TGTGCCAGCAGCTTAGCGGCCCCTAGAGCCTCCTACGAGCAGTACTTC
CDR3 protein: CASSLAAPRASYEQYF

D gene: NA
clone size: NA
J gene: TRBJ1-1
V gene: TRBV4-1
CDR3 DNA: TGCGCCAGCAGCCAAGACGGAGGGAACACTGAAGCTTTCTTT
CDR3 protein: CASSQDGGNTEAFF

D gene: NA
clone size: NA
J gene: TRBJ1-1
V gene: TRBV28
CDR3 DNA: TGTGCCAGCAGTTTAAGAACAGTGAACACTGAAGCTTTCTTT
CDR3 protein: CASSLRTVNTEAFF

D gene: TRBD2
clone size: NA
J gene: TRBJ2-3
V gene: TRBV7-9
CDR3 DNA: TGTGCCAGCAGCCTCGGACTAGCGGGAGGGCCAGATACGCAGTATTTT
CDR3 protein: CASSLGLAGGPDTQYF

D gene: NA
clone size: NA
J gene: TRBJ1-1
V gene: TRBV5-4
CDR3 DNA: TGTGCCAGCAGCCCCCTCACAAGGGGCACTGAAGCTTTCTTT
CDR3 protein: CASSPLTRGTEAFF

D gene: TRBD2
clone size: NA
J gene: TRBJ2-3
V gene: TRBV28
CDR3 DNA: TGTGCCAGCAGTTTAGGGCTAGCGGGACTTACAGATACGCAGTATTTT
CDR3 protein: CASSLGLAGLTDTQYF

D gene: TRBD1
clone size: NA
J gene: TRBJ2-1
V gene: TRBV5-1
CDR3 DNA: TGCGCCAGCAGCTTGGGTGCGGGGACAGGAAATGAGCAGTTCTTC
CDR3 protein: CASSLGAGTGNEQFF